This TCR beta chain was identified in a study of metastatic and nonmetastatic thyroid tumors. Overall study: Both malignant and benign thyroid patients supplied peripheral blood and tumor or nodule tissue samples, across which the repertoires of these patients were then compared.

Germline loops: CDR1 MRHNA, CDR2 SNTAGT. The CDR3 is 15 residues long. No treatment of any kind had been given to any patient before thyroid surgery. Overall study results and limits: In blood and tumor, TCR beta diversity was reportedly significantly higher in malignant thyroid tumors than in benign nodules.

TCRdb re-called the PCR reads through MiXCR. The sample lists more than 13,000 clones; around a quarter were seen once. Concerning this clone: Its target is not known. One end of the junction varies from germline; a read error may be responsible.

The chain joins TRBV6-4 to TRBJ2-5; the match to TRBD1 covers 10 bases. Sample: blood. The receptor comes from a female donor with papillary thyroid cancer or a benign thyroid nodule (not recorded which). Some clones in this sample may be carry-over from other donors' samples. The CDR3 DNA reads as TGTGTCAGCAGTGAGACAGGGGGCACACAAGAGACCCAGTACTTC. It translates to CVSSETGGTQETQYF.